The 21 T cell receptor beta chains given below trace back to one sample, sequenced in a study of T cells in Graves' hyperthyroidism and ophthalmopathy. Template material for amplifying TCR beta CDR3 regions consisted of RNA transcripts. HTBI primers were employed in a first-round RT-PCR of the TCR CDR3. TCRdb independently ran MiXCR on the multiplex PCR reads; one entry per CDR3 protein. The data show approximately 330,000 distinct CDR3 sequences, about 20% seen once. The sample comprised blood. The receptors originated from a woman between 50 and 59 years old with Graves' hyperthyroidism.

Ten or more counts support this clonotype. The V and J genes are TRBV5-1 and TRBJ2-1; 11 bases map to TRBD2. Per the germline V gene, CDR1 is SGHRS and CDR2 is YFSETQ. CDR3 length: 14 amino acids. With V trimmed by 7 bases and J by 7 bases, 7 bases remained unmatched. CDR3 DNA: TGCGCCAGCCTGCAAGGGACTAGCGGTAATGAGCAGTTCTTC. Translated, it gives CASLQGTSGNEQFF.

The chain is built from TRBV9 and TRBJ2-3; D call uncertain. Trimming left V 0 bases short and J 1 base short, with 6 bases between. Looked up from germline, CDR1 is SGDLS and CDR2 is YYNGEE. The CDR3 loop spans 14 amino acids. The CDR3 sequence is CASSVGPGTDTQYF. In nucleotides, the CDR3 is TGTGCCAGCAGCGTAGGTCCAGGCACAGATACGCAGTATTTT.

This clonotype has at least ten counts. J is TRBJ1-1 and V is TRBV7-9; D is undetermined. V lost 1 base and J 0 bases, leaving 9 bases between the germline ends. From germline, CDR1 is SEHNR and CDR2 FQNEAQ (reference sequence). The CDR3 has 15 residues. CDR3 in amino acids: CASSLEVGLNTEAFF. CDR3 DNA sequence: TGTGCCAGCAGCTTAGAGGTGGGCCTGAACACTGAAGCTTTCTTT.

This clonotype was detected many times. The chain combines TRBV20-1 with TRBJ2-1; 10 bases align to TRBD2. V lost 0 bases to trimming and J lost 9 bases; unmatched junction nucleotides: 8. CDR1 and CDR2 from the germline V gene are DFQATT and SNEGSKA (reference sequence). The CDR3 is 15 residues long. CDR3: CSARDVQRGGLEQFF. CDR3 bases: TGCAGTGCTAGAGATGTACAGCGGGGGGGCCTTGAGCAGTTCTTC.

The chain uses TRBV27 and TRBJ1-1, with a possible D match to TRBD1 (6 bases). The germline CDR1 and CDR2 sequences are MNHEY and SMNVEV (reference sequence). CDR3 length: 16 amino acids. V was cut by 9 bases and J by 0 bases, with 20 bases left in between. The CDR3 loop is CARNLPGQPLNTEAFF. The CDR3 region has the DNA TGTGCCAGAAACTTACCGGGACAACCCCTGAACACTGAAGCTTTCTTT.

This clonotype was detected many times. The V call is TRBV6-2 or TRBV6-3, the J call TRBJ2-7, with D possibly being TRBD1 (5 bases). The ends were cut back, 0 bases at V and 3 bases at J, with 6 bases in the middle. The CDR3 contains 13 residues. Germline V lookup: CDR1 MNHEY, CDR2 SVGEGT. CDR3 in amino acids: CASSYSQDYEQYV. The CDR3 region has the DNA TGTGCCAGCAGTTACTCACAGGACTACGAGCAGTACGTC.

At least ten counts were recorded for this clonotype. The rearrangement uses TRBV12-3 or TRBV12-4 and TRBJ1-5; TRBD1 matches 10 bases. V was clipped by 6 bases and J by 3 bases; unmatched bases: 8. CDR3 size: 16 residues. The CDR3 bases are TGTGCCAGCAGCAAGGGGACAGGGGCACTCAATCAGCCCCAGCATTTT. Translated, it gives CASSKGTGALNQPQHF.

This clonotype was observed a handful of times. The genes are TRBV27 and TRBJ2-2; perhaps TRBD2 as D (6 bases). The germline CDR1 and CDR2 sequences are MNHEY and SMNVEV (reference sequence). CDR3 length equals 14 residues. V was pared by 5 bases and J by 5 bases, with 12 bases between. CDR3 region: CASSMSGLTGELFF. For the CDR3, the DNA is TGTGCCAGCAGTATGAGCGGGTTAACCGGGGAGCTGTTTTTT.

There are many counts of this clonotype. This chain joins TRBV28 and TRBJ1-1; D gene unclear. Germline CDR1 and CDR2: MDHEN and SYDVKM. This CDR3 contains 15 residues. V was pared by 4 bases and J by 2 bases, with 14 bases between. CDR3 sequence reads: CASSSSATANTEAFF. DNA for the CDR3: TGTGCCAGCAGTTCCAGTGCCACCGCCAACACTGAAGCTTTCTTT.

The chain has TRBV29-1 and TRBJ2-1; TRBD2 aligns across 7 bases. This CDR3 region has 15 residues. The germline V gene has CDR1 SQVTM and CDR2 ANQGSEA. V trimming: 2 bases; J trimming: 2 bases; junction bases outside the gene matches: 6. CDR3: CSVESVLAAYNEQFF. The CDR3 DNA is TGCAGCGTTGAATCTGTCCTAGCGGCCTACAATGAGCAGTTCTTC.

This clonotype was observed a few times. This chain joins TRBV6-1 and TRBJ1-1; a weak D match, TRBD1 (5 bases). The germline CDR1 and CDR2 sequences are MNHNS and SASEGT. The ends were cut back, 5 bases at V and 3 bases at J, with 13 bases in the middle. The CDR3 has 14 amino acids. CDR3: CASSILVGDTEAFF. Written as DNA, the CDR3 is TGTGCCAGCAGTATCCTGGTGGGGGACACTGAAGCTTTCTTT.

Worth noting for this clonotype: An end of the junction does not agree with germline; a read error may underlie this. The chain couples TRBV3-1 to TRBJ2-1; D remains ambiguous. CDR1 is LGHDT, CDR2 YNNKEL, per germline (reference sequence). CDR3 length equals 15 residues. CDR3 DNA: TGTGCCAGCAGCCGAGAATTACAGTCCTACAATGAGCAGCTCTTC. Protein: CASSRELQSYNEQLF.

This clonotype showed up many times. J is TRBJ2-3 and V is TRBV11-2, with TRBD1 matching 12 bases. Germline CDR1 is SGHAT and CDR2 is FQNNGV. This CDR3 region has 15 residues. V shed 4 bases and J 6 bases; nucleotides not matched to a gene: 5. The CDR3 sequence is CASSSRDRGRDTQYF. Written as DNA, the CDR3 is TGTGCCAGCAGCTCGCGGGACAGGGGGCGGGATACGCAGTATTTT. Using reference TRBV11-2 and TRBJ2-3 for the parts outside the CDR3, the full variable domain is EAGVAQSPRYKIIEKRQSVAFWCNPISGHATLYWYQQILGQGPKLLIQFQNNGVVDDSQLPKDRFSAERLKGVDSTLKIQPAKLEDSAVYLCASSSRDRGRDTQYFGPGTRLTVL.

J is TRBJ2-5 and V is TRBV2; D is unclear. CDR1 and CDR2 (germline): SNHLY, FYNNEI. This CDR3 contains 12 residues. V lost 10 bases and J lost 2, with 11 bases in between. The CDR3, as DNA: TGTGCCACCAGGACCTCGCAAGAGACCCAGTACTTC. This gives the protein CATRTSQETQYF.

At least ten counts were recorded for this clonotype. The gene calls are TRBV6-1 and TRBJ1-5; D is undetermined. This CDR3 comprises 15 residues. Per germline, CDR1 MNHNS and CDR2 SASEGT. Trimming left V 3 bases short and J 4 bases short, with 13 bases between. The CDR3 nucleotides read TGTGCCAGCAGTGAGTGGGAAGGGAGGAATCAGCCCCAGCATTTT. It specifies CASSEWEGRNQPQHF.

The V and J genes are TRBV7-3 and TRBJ2-2; D is unclear. The J call may be incorrect, as the DNA end agrees better with TRBJ1-1. The CDR3 extends over 14 amino acids. The V gene's germline CDR1 is SGHTA and CDR2 FQGTGA. CDR3 sequence reads: CASSLTIPAEGAFF. The CDR3 DNA sequence: TGTGCCAGCAGCTTAACGATCCCGGCCGAGGGAGCTTTCTTT.

This clonotype was recorded a few times. V usage is TRBV29-1 and J usage is TRBJ1-2; D unresolved. Trimming shortened V by 2 bases and J by 2 bases, and 3 bases separated the two germline ends. CDR3 length equals 11 residues. Germline loops: CDR1 SQVTM, CDR2 ANQGSEA. In nucleotides, the CDR3 is TGCAGCGTTGAACAGAACTATGGCTACACCTTC. As protein: CSVEQNYGYTF. The full variable domain, its missing parts supplied by reference TRBV29-1 and TRBJ1-2, is SAVISQKPSRDICQRGTSLTIQCQVDSQVTMMFWYRQQPGQSLTLIATANQGSEATYESGFVIDKFPISRPNLTFSTLTVSNMSPEDSSIYLCSVEQNYGYTFGSGTRLTVV.

This clonotype has only a few counts. The V gene is TRBV7-8, the J gene TRBJ2-3; 9 bases line up with TRBD2. Germline CDR1 reads SGHVS; CDR2 reads FQNEAQ. V lost 5 bases, J lost 5 bases, and 8 bases stayed unmatched. This CDR3 has 15 amino acids. The CDR3 reads CASSTPGTSRDTQYF. As DNA, the CDR3 is TGTGCCAGCAGCACCCCCGGGACTAGCCGAGATACGCAGTATTTT.

This clonotype was found many times. This sequence joins TRBV30 and TRBJ1-1, with 8 positions matching TRBD1. Germline CDR1 is GTSNPN and CDR2 is SVGIG (reference sequence). V lost 4 bases and J lost 4; bases outside the gene matches: 11. CDR3 length: 15 amino acids. CDR3 residues: CAWNSPRGTGTEAFF. DNA for the CDR3: TGTGCCTGGAACTCTCCCAGGGGGACAGGCACTGAAGCTTTCTTT.

This clonotype was detected ten times or more. V and J are TRBV20-1 and TRBJ2-5; 7 bases map to TRBD2. The CDR3 spans 12 residues. V lost 5 bases to trimming and J lost 4 bases; unmatched junction nucleotides: 4. Per the germline V gene, CDR1 is DFQATT and CDR2 is SNEGSKA (reference sequence). The CDR3 nucleotides read TGCAGTGCTTTCGGCGGGGGAGAGACCCAGTACTTC. It yields the protein CSAFGGGETQYF.

The chain couples TRBV3-1 to TRBJ1-5, with D possibly matching TRBD1 (6 bases). The germline V and J ends were trimmed by 3 bases and 4 bases, with 10 bases remaining between them. CDR1 is LGHDT and CDR2 is YNNKEL in the germline V gene (reference sequence). This CDR3 is built from 14 residues. CDR3 DNA sequence: TGTGCCAGCAGCCAGGGGGGCAGGAATCAGCCCCAGCATTTT. This translates into CASSQGGRNQPQHF.